This TCR beta chain is from a study of siplizumab effects on memory and regulatory T cells. Overall study results and limits: Contribution to the alloresponse seemed major for naive T cells, which also seemed more diverse than memory cells. In controls, roughly 25% of mappable alloreactive CD4+ clones were Treg-derived on average, versus approximately 70% with siplizumab. Only a minor fraction of alloreactive clones mapped to unstimulated subsets. Researchers could not give a naive or memory phenotype to roughly 80-96% of proliferating CD4+ or CD8+ clones.

The CDR3 contains 13 residues. Looked up from germline, CDR1 is SGHRS and CDR2 is YFSETQ. V lost 4 bases and J lost 4, with 9 bases in between. The assay was immunoSEQ multiplex PCR, and TCRdb's table has in-frame clones only and misses some. The sample has around 87,000 clones, just under 90% seen once. On this clone: The antigen remains unidentified.

The rearrangement links TRBV5-1 to TRBJ2-1; the D gene is possibly TRBD1 (5 bases). The sequence derives from a human donor in good health. The source material was CD4+ T cells sorted from blood. CDR3: CASSETGYNEQFF. CDR3 DNA: TGCGCCAGCAGCGAAACAGGATACAATGAGCAGTTCTTC.